Listed below are T cell receptor beta chains from one sample, sequenced in a study of OX40 agonist ivuxolimab in advanced cancers. Data came from immunoSEQ multiplex PCR; TCRdb stores just in-frame clones and leaves some out. The repertoire holds about 79,000 clones, with 84% as singletons. Sequences were derived from CD4+ or CD8+ T cells sorted from blood, sampled in a trial of the OX40 agonist ivuxolimab. The source is an adult with an advanced solid tumor such as melanoma, head and neck, liver or kidney cancer. The CDR3 runs from the conserved cysteine through the conserved F or W. A D gene is named only where the DNA matches it firmly. Part of the rows lack a size; the others show once, few, many or a class for expanded clones.

d_gene,v_gene,j_gene,abundance,CDR3aa,CDR3nt
-,TRBV15,TRBJ2-7,-,CATSRGGYEQYF,TGTGCCACCAGCAGAGGGGGATACGAGCAGTACTTC
-,TRBV5-6,TRBJ2-2,-,CASSFIAGTGELFF,TGTGCCAGCAGCTTCATCGCAGGTACCGGGGAGCTGTTTTTT
-,TRBV7-2,TRBJ2-2,-,CASSALPGTLLPGELFF,TGTGCCAGCAGCGCCCTCCCCGGGACTCTTTTGCCCGGGGAGCTGTTTTTT
TRBD2,TRBV28,TRBJ2-7,-,CASSSGGTSAYEQYF,TGTGCCAGCAGTTCCGGGGGGACTAGCGCATACGAGCAGTACTTC
TRBD2,TRBV5-4,TRBJ2-1,-,CASSLAPRGSYNEQFF,TGTGCCAGCAGCTTGGCCCCGCGGGGGTCCTACAATGAGCAGTTCTTC
-,TRBV7-2,TRBJ2-3,-,CASSLVQATDTQYF,TGTGCCAGCAGCTTAGTACAGGCCACAGATACGCAGTATTTT
TRBD1,TRBV7-2,TRBJ2-3,once,CASSPGTGGADTQYF,TGTGCCAGCAGCCCCGGGACAGGGGGGGCAGATACGCAGTATTTT
-,TRBV7-2,TRBJ2-2,-,CASSLVSSSGELFF,TGTGCCAGCAGCTTAGTTTCTAGCTCCGGGGAGCTGTTTTTT
-,TRBV7-3,TRBJ2-7,few,CASSLTPGTYEQYF,TGTGCCAGCAGCTTAACGCCAGGCACCTACGAGCAGTACTTC
-,TRBV7-2,TRBJ2-1,-,CASSLATGRNEQFF,TGTGCCAGCAGCTTAGCCACGGGACGGAATGAGCAGTTCTTC
-,TRBV19,TRBJ2-1,-,CASSIRGYGEQFF,TGTGCCAGTAGTATAAGGGGGTACGGTGAGCAGTTCTTC
-,TRBV9,TRBJ2-6,-,CASSVGGSGANVLTF,TGTGCCAGCAGCGTAGGCGGCTCTGGGGCCAACGTCCTGACTTTC
-,TRBV9,TRBJ2-3,-,CASSVSGGGGRIDTQYF,TGTGCCAGCAGCGTTAGTGGCGGCGGCGGGCGGATAGATACGCAGTATTTT
-,TRBV2,TRBJ2-1,-,CASSEGGDEQFF,TGTGCCAGCAGTGAAGGCGGAGATGAGCAGTTCTTC
-,TRBV7-9,TRBJ1-4,-,CASSPGEGFRDEKLFF,TGTGCCAGCAGCCCTGGTGAGGGTTTTCGGGACGAAAAACTGTTTTTT
TRBD2,TRBV6-1,TRBJ2-3,-,CASRLAGDTDTQYF,TGTGCCAGCAGACTAGCGGGAGACACAGATACGCAGTATTTT
TRBD1,TRBV2,TRBJ2-7,-,CASSASPGQGPREQYF,TGTGCCAGCAGTGCTTCGCCGGGACAGGGCCCGAGGGAGCAGTACTTC
-,TRBV28,TRBJ1-2,few,CASLPAGYYGYTF,TGTGCCAGCCTACCCGCAGGGTACTATGGCTACACCTTC